This T cell receptor (beta chain) was recovered during a study of T-cell reconstitution after alpha-beta-depleted transplantation in children. This clonotype came up a few times. Unique molecular identifiers were used in preparing the TCRbeta library. One entry per CDR3 protein, called by TCRdb with MiXCR from the PCR reads. The sample has approximately 1,000,000 distinct CDR3 sequences, 25% to 35% seen once. J was trimmed by 4 bases and V by 5 bases; bases with no gene match: 8. This CDR3 is 15 amino acids long. The gene calls are TRBV12-3 or TRBV12-4 and TRBJ2-7, with 10 positions matching TRBD1. The sample here was PBMCs, mostly from graft donor cells, taken 360 days after TCRalphabeta/CD19-depleted stem cell transplant. The receptor comes from a boy less than two years old who had a stem cell transplant for SCID, so the T cells may come from the graft donor. The CDR3 is CASSETGQGIYEQYF. The CDR3 DNA is TGTGCCAGCAGTGAGACGGGACAGGGGATATACGAGCAGTACTTC.